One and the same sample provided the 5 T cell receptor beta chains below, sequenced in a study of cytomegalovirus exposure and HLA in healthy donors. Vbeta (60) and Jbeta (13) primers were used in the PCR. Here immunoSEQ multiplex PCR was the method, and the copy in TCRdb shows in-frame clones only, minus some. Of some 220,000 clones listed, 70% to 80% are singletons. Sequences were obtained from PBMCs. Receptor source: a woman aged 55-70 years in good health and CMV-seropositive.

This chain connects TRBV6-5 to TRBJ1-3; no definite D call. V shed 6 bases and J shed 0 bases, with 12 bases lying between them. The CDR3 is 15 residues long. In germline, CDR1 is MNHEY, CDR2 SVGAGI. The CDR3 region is CASSLTVSSGNTIYF. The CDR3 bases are TGTGCCAGCAGCTTAACAGTGTCCTCTGGAAACACCATATATTTT.

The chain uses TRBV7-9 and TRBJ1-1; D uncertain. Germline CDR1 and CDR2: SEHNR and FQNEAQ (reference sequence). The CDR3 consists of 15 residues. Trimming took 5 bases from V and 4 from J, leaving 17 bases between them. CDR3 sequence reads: CASSVPGKGGTEAFF. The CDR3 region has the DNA TGTGCCAGCAGCGTACCGGGAAAAGGCGGCACTGAAGCTTTCTTT.

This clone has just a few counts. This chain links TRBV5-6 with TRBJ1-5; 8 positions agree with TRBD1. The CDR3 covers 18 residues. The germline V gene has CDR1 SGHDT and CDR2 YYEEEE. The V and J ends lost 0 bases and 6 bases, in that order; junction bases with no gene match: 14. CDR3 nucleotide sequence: TGTGCCAGCAGCTTGGGGAGGAATTGGGGGACAGGTAGTCAGCCCCAGCATTTT. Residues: CASSLGRNWGTGSQPQHF.

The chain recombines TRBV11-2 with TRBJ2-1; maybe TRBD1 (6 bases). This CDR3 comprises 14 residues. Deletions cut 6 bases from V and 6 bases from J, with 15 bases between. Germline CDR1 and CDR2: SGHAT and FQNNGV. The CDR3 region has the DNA TGTGCCAGCAGTCTTGACATCAGGGGCAATGAGCAGTTCTTC. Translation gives CASSLDIRGNEQFF.

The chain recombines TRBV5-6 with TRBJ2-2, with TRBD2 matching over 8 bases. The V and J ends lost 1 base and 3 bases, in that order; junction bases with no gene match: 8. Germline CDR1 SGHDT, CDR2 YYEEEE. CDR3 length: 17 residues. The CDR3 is CASSLIQREWDTGELFF. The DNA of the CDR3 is TGTGCCAGCAGCTTGATCCAGCGGGAGTGGGACACCGGGGAGCTGTTTTTT.